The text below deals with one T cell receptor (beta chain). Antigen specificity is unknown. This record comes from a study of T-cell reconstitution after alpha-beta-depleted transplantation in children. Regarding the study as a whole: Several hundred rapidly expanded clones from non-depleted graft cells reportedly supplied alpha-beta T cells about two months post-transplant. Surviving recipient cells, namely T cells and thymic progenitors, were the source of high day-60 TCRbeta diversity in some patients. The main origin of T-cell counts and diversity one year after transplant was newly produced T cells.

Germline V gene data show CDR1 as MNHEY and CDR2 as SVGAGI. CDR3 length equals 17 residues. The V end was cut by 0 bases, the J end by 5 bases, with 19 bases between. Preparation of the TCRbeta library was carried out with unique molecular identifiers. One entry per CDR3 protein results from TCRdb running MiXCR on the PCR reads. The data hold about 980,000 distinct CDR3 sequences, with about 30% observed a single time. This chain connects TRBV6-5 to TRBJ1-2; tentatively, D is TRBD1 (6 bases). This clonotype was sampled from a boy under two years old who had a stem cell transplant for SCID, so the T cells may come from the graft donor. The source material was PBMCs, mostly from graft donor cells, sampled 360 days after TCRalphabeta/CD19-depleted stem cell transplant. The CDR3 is CASSYSRAGTPLYGYTF. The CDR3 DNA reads TGTGCCAGCAGTTACTCGAGGGCCGGGACACCACTTTATGGCTACACCTTC.